Listed below are T cell receptor beta chains from one sample, sequenced in a study of blood T cells in healthy people across ages. TCRdb reanalysed the 5' RACE reads using MiXCR and keeps one entry per CDR3 protein. The profile shows about 1.1 million distinct CDR3 sequences, around two fifths of them singletons. The sample consisted of blood. These receptors originate from a man younger than 30 in good health. Each CDR3 is given with its conserved first and last residue. Each record gives: J gene, D gene, V gene, clone size, CDR3 protein, CDR3 DNA. The D gene is left open where the match is weak. Size tells how often a clone was seen (once, few, many) or the class of an expanded clone, and some rows leave it out.

J: TRBJ1-5; D: TRBD1; V: TRBV4-1; size: few; CDR3: CASSQHDRDNQPQHF; DNA: TGCGCCAGCAGCCAACATGACAGGGACAATCAGCCCCAGCATTTT
J: TRBJ2-4; D: .; V: TRBV6-5; size: .; CDR3: CASSDRGGNIQYF; DNA: TGTGCCAGCAGTGACAGGGGAGGGAACATTCAGTACTTC
J: TRBJ1-2; D: .; V: TRBV11-2; size: few; CDR3: CASSLDPPSTRDYTF; DNA: TGTGCCAGCAGCTTAGATCCCCCTTCGACGAGGGACTACACCTTC
J: TRBJ1-2; D: .; V: TRBV19; size: .; CDR3: CASSIPNNYGYTF; DNA: TGTGCCAGTAGTATACCGAATAACTATGGCTACACCTTC
J: TRBJ1-2; D: .; V: TRBV6-6; size: few; CDR3: CASSYGAGYGYTF; DNA: TGTGCCAGCAGTTACGGTGCTGGTTATGGCTACACCTTC
J: TRBJ1-5; D: TRBD1; V: TRBV12-3/TRBV12-4; size: many; CDR3: CASAWDRNQPQHF; DNA: TGTGCCAGCGCCTGGGACAGAAATCAGCCCCAGCATTTT
J: TRBJ2-4; D: .; V: TRBV9; size: few; CDR3: CASSPDGRLKNIQYF; DNA: TGTGCCAGCAGCCCGGACGGACGGCTTAAAAACATTCAGTACTTC
J: TRBJ1-3; D: .; V: TRBV4-2; size: .; CDR3: CASSQVGGRGGSFSGNTIYF; DNA: TGTGCCAGCAGCCAAGTTGGGGGCCGGGGGGGGAGTTTTTCTGGAAACACCATATATTTT
J: TRBJ2-1; D: .; V: TRBV28; size: .; CDR3: CAGSPLGEETQFF; DNA: TGTGCCGGCAGCCCCTTGGGGGAAGAGACCCAGTTCTTC
J: TRBJ2-5; D: .; V: TRBV20-1; size: .; CDR3: CSAKGDRQETQYF; DNA: TGCAGTGCTAAGGGCGACAGACAAGAGACCCAGTACTTC
J: TRBJ1-1; D: .; V: TRBV12-3/TRBV12-4; size: .; CDR3: CASSPTKGNTEAFF; DNA: TGTGCCAGCAGCCCGACAAAAGGGAACACTGAAGCTTTCTTT
J: TRBJ1-4; D: .; V: TRBV2; size: .; CDR3: CASSDPDSSEKLFF; DNA: TGTGCCAGCAGTGACCCGGACAGCTCTGAAAAACTGTTTTTT
J: TRBJ2-1; D: .; V: TRBV20-1; size: few; CDR3: CSARQSDNEQFF; DNA: TGCAGTGCTAGACAATCGGACAATGAGCAGTTCTTC
J: TRBJ2-7; D: .; V: TRBV12-3/TRBV12-4; size: few; CDR3: CASSHSPAYEQYF; DNA: TGTGCCAGCAGTCACAGCCCAGCCTACGAGCAGTACTTC
J: TRBJ2-3; D: .; V: TRBV28; size: many; CDR3: CASSPESFTDTQYF; DNA: TGTGCCAGCAGTCCAGAGAGTTTCACAGATACGCAGTATTTT
J: TRBJ2-1; D: TRBD1; V: TRBV11-2; size: few; CDR3: CASSLERQGNNEQFF; DNA: TGTGCCAGCAGCTTAGAACGACAGGGCAACAATGAGCAGTTCTTC
J: TRBJ1-1; D: TRBD1; V: TRBV29-1; size: few; CDR3: CSVARGGAGTEAFF; DNA: TGCAGCGTTGCCAGGGGGGGCGCGGGCACTGAAGCTTTCTTT
J: TRBJ1-1; D: TRBD1; V: TRBV7-9; size: .; CDR3: CASSIAADRVIAVAFF; DNA: TGTGCCAGCAGCATCGCCGCAGACAGGGTGATCGCAGTGGCTTTCTTT
J: TRBJ1-4; D: .; V: TRBV7-2; size: few; CDR3: CASSLEMTTNEKLFF; DNA: TGTGCCAGCAGCTTAGAGATGACAACTAATGAAAAACTGTTTTTT
J: TRBJ1-1; D: .; V: TRBV20-1; size: .; CDR3: CSARYRANTEAFF; DNA: TGCAGTGCCCGATATCGGGCGAACACTGAAGCTTTCTTT